This T cell receptor beta chain was sequenced during a study of blood T cells in healthy people across ages. Donor samples were obtained from healthy Caucasian individuals from Russia, aged roughly 6 to 95. Around 9.5 milliliters of peripheral blood were drawn from each donor. The CDR3 runs to 17 residues. V gave up 7 bases and J gave up 3 bases, with 24 bases separating them. Germline CDR1 and CDR2: SGHTA and FQGNSA. Primers used in a second PCR of roughly 6 to 11 cycles were a sample-barcoded 5' primer and a J-beta primer mix. In TCRdb, the 5' RACE reads were re-called with MiXCR into one record per CDR3 protein. Counted here are some 790,000 distinct CDR3 sequences, 25% to 30% occurring once; the ten biggest clones make up roughly 17%. This clonotype was recorded many times.

The chain is built from TRBV7-2 and TRBJ1-2, with a tentative D call TRBD1 (5 bases). The sample taken for sequencing was blood. The origin of this receptor is a woman over 75 in good health. The CDR3 DNA reads as TGTGCCAGCATCCAACGCGCCCCTTCCTCCAGGGACTATGGCTACACCTTC. Translated, it gives CASIQRAPSSRDYGYTF.